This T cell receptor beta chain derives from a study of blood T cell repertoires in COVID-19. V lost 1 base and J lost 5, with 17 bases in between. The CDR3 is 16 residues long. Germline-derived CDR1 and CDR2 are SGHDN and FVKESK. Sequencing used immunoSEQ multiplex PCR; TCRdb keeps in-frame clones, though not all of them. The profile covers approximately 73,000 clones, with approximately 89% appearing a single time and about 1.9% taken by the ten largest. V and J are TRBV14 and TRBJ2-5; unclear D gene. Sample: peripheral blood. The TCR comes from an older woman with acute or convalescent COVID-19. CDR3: CASSQAVAPFGETQYF. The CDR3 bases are TGTGCCAGCAGCCAAGCCGTAGCACCCTTCGGGGAGACCCAGTACTTC. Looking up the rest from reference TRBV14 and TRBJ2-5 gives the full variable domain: EAGVTQFPSHSVIEKGQTVTLRCDPISGHDNLYWYRRVMGKEIKFLLHFVKESKQDESGMPNNRFLAERTGGTYSTLKVQPAELEDSGVYFCASSQAVAPFGETQYFGPGTRLLVL.